The 28 T cell receptor beta chains given below trace back to one sample, sequenced in a study of identical twins. TCRdb fed the 5' RACE reads into MiXCR, producing one record per CDR3 protein. This table has 200,000 to 250,000 distinct CDR3 sequences, about 7.5% appearing once. The data also belong to a second study, concerning yellow fever vaccine responses in identical twins.

Sequenced input: memory (CD45RO+) T cells sorted from blood. Receptor source: a woman under 30 in good health.

The chain recombines TRBV3-1 with TRBJ2-3, with D perhaps TRBD1 (5 bases). This CDR3 has 15 residues. The germline CDR1 and CDR2 sequences are LGHDT and YNNKEL (reference sequence). Trimming took off 11 bases at V and 7 bases at J, with 25 bases between the two ends. The CDR3 reads CASCLQVPWTHTQYF. DNA for the CDR3: TGTGCCTCCTGCCTGCAGGTCCCCTGGACACATACGCAGTATTTT.

The rearrangement joins TRBV12-3 or TRBV12-4 to TRBJ2-7; TRBD1 matches at 7 bases. V lost 4 bases, J lost 5 bases, and 8 bases stayed unmatched. This CDR3 spans 14 amino acids. The CDR3 reads CASSYDRDSNEQYF. CDR3 coding DNA: TGTGCCAGCAGTTACGACAGGGATTCTAACGAGCAGTACTTC.

Comment on this clonotype: The junction shows a germline mismatch at one end, possibly a read error. V usage is TRBV5-1 and J usage is TRBJ2-3; 11 bases align to TRBD1. Germline V gene data show CDR1 as SGHRS and CDR2 as YFSETQ. There are 15 residues in the CDR3. The CDR3 region has the DNA TGCGCCAGCAGCTTTGGGGACAGGGGGGGAGATACGCAATATTTT. The encoded protein is CASSFGDRGGDTQYF.

V and J are TRBV2 and TRBJ1-6; no reliable D call. CDR3 length: 12 amino acids. Trimming cost V 8 bases and J 5 bases, with 7 bases left between them. The germline V gene has CDR1 SNHLY and CDR2 FYNNEI. The CDR3 sequence is CASVQNNSPLHF. CDR3 nucleotide sequence: TGTGCCAGCGTGCAGAATAATTCACCCCTCCACTTT.

The chain recombines TRBV6-4 with TRBJ2-3; 7 positions match TRBD2. Germline V gives CDR1 MRHNA, CDR2 SNTAGT. V was pared by 8 bases and J by 4 bases, with 9 bases of the junction left unmatched. The CDR3 sequence is 14 residues long. The CDR3 loop is CASSASGGSDTQYF. CDR3 in DNA: TGTGCCAGCTCAGCTAGCGGTGGATCAGATACGCAGTATTTT.

This clonotype has a handful of counts. Since no conserved phenylalanine or tryptophan closes the CDR3, a read error is the likely cause. The chain carries TRBV5-1 and TRBJ2-7, with no clear D. The germline CDR1 and CDR2 sequences are SGHRS and YFSETQ. CDR3 length: 12 amino acids. The V end was cut by 3 bases, the J end by 4 bases, with 8 bases between. As DNA, the CDR3 is TGCGCCAGCAGCTCCGGTCTGTACGAGCAGTACTCC. This encodes CASSSGLYEQYS.

This chain links TRBV11-3 with TRBJ2-5, with TRBD1 as a possible D gene (6 bases). Between the trimmed V and J ends, which lost 1 base and 4 bases, there was a span of 13 bases. CDR1 is SGHNT and CDR2 is YENEEA in the germline V gene. The CDR3 covers 15 residues. The CDR3 sequence is CASSLGREGVETQYF. The CDR3 DNA follows: TGTGCCAGCAGCTTAGGCCGAGAGGGGGTAGAGACCCAGTACTTC.

This clonotype was seen only a few times. The chain has TRBV20-1 and TRBJ2-1, with D possibly matching TRBD1 (5 bases). The V gene's germline CDR1 is DFQATT and CDR2 SNEGSKA (reference sequence). V dropped 5 bases and J dropped 6 bases, with 11 bases sitting between them. The CDR3 runs 12 residues. CDR3 nucleotides: TGCAGTGCTGGGGCAATTCTCAATGAGCAGTTCTTC. Translated, it gives CSAGAILNEQFF.

V gene TRBV12-3 or TRBV12-4 combines with J gene TRBJ1-1; 8 nucleotides match TRBD1. V dropped 6 bases and J dropped 4; count of bases not matched to a gene: 4. The CDR3 has 13 amino acids. CDR3 protein: CASRQGAGTEAFF. The CDR3 coding sequence is TGTGCCAGCAGGCAGGGGGCAGGCACTGAAGCTTTCTTT.

This clonotype was observed a few times. The chain recombines TRBV12-3 or TRBV12-4 with TRBJ2-5; maybe TRBD2 (5 bases). V lost 6 bases, J lost 4 bases, and 12 bases lay in between. This CDR3 region has 13 residues. In DNA, the CDR3 is TGTGCCAGCAGCGGCGGGCGTCGAGAGACCCAGTACTTC. Protein sequence: CASSGGRRETQYF.

In this sample, this clonotype turned up a few times. This sequence joins TRBV29-1 and TRBJ2-3, with 7 bases that match TRBD1. Near its end, the DNA agrees better with TRBJ1-5, so the J call may be wrong. Looked up from germline, CDR1 is SQVTM and CDR2 is ANQGSEA. The CDR3 totals 13 residues. The CDR3 DNA sequence: TGCAGCGTTAGACAGGGACAAGGGGATACGCAGCATTTT. This translates into CSVRQGQGDTQHF.

There are a few counts of this clonotype. V gene TRBV4-1 combines with J gene TRBJ1-5; 8 positions agree with TRBD1. In germline, CDR1 is MGHRA, CDR2 YSYEKL. The ends lost 3 bases at V and 2 bases at J; junction bases unmatched: 3. This CDR3 has 15 amino acids. CDR3 residues: CASSQDRAGNQPQHF. In nucleotides, the CDR3 is TGCGCCAGCAGCCAGGACAGGGCGGGCAATCAGCCCCAGCATTTT.

This clonotype was recorded many times. This chain links TRBV11-3 with TRBJ2-3, with 10 positions matching TRBD1. V was pared by 5 bases and J by 2 bases, with 4 bases of the junction left unmatched. The CDR3 has 15 residues. Germline-derived CDR1 and CDR2 are SGHNT and YENEEA. The CDR3 protein is CASSAGTGDTDTQYF. The CDR3 region has the DNA TGTGCCAGCAGCGCCGGGACAGGGGACACAGATACGCAGTATTTT. Complete variable domain (other parts from reference TRBV11-3 and TRBJ2-3): EAGVVQSPRYKIIEKKQPVAFWCNPISGHNTLYWYLQNLGQGPELLIRYENEEAVDDSQLPKDRFSAERLKGVDSTLKIQPAELGDSAVYLCASSAGTGDTDTQYFGPGTRLTVL.

This clonotype was recorded at least ten times. The chain carries TRBV7-2 and TRBJ2-7; TRBD2 matches at 9 bases. CDR1 is SGHTA, CDR2 FQGNSA, per germline. V shed 5 bases and J 4 bases; nucleotides not matched to a gene: 6. CDR3 length: 14 residues. CDR3 sequence: CASSTLAGQYEQYF. The CDR3 region has the DNA TGTGCCAGCAGCACACTAGCGGGCCAATACGAGCAGTACTTC.

Ten or more counts support this clonotype. The chain recombines TRBV29-1 with TRBJ2-2; D is possibly TRBD1 or TRBD2 (7 bases each). Trimming left V 7 bases short and J 7 bases short, with 22 bases between. From germline, CDR1 is SQVTM and CDR2 ANQGSEA. The CDR3 consists of 15 residues. The CDR3 DNA sequence: TGCAGCGAAGTACAGGGGCCTACGGGGGGCGGGGAGCTGTTTTTT. Translating it yields CSEVQGPTGGGELFF.

This clonotype was found many times. DNA for the CDR3: TGCGCCAGCAGACGGGGGGTGGACACCGGGGAGCTGTTTTTT. This translates into CASRRGVDTGELFF. The V call is TRBV10-1, the J call TRBJ2-2; 7 bases agree with TRBD2. CDR3 length: 14 residues. Germline V gene sequence: CDR1 WNHNN, CDR2 SYGVQD (reference sequence). V trimming: 6 bases; J trimming: 3 bases; junction bases outside the gene matches: 4.

This clonotype was recorded many times. The chain carries TRBV5-5 and TRBJ1-4; 8 bases map to TRBD1. The CDR3 has 14 amino acids. V was clipped by 4 bases and J by 10 bases; unmatched bases: 9. Germline-derived CDR1 and CDR2 are SGHKS and YYEKEE (reference sequence). CDR3 in amino acids: CASSEPLQGGKLFF. DNA of the CDR3: TGTGCCAGCAGCGAACCTCTACAGGGGGGAAAACTGTTTTTT.

J is TRBJ2-3 and V is TRBV7-2; possible D gene TRBD2, 5 bases. The CDR3 extends over 16 amino acids. Germline-derived CDR1 and CDR2 are SGHTA and FQGNSA. V lost 5 bases and J 0 bases, leaving 15 bases between the germline ends. The DNA of the CDR3 is TGTGCCAGCAGCCTGACTAATTCCCTTAGCACAGATACGCAGTATTTT. Translated: CASSLTNSLSTDTQYF.

This clonotype was seen ten or more times. The chain combines TRBV29-1 with TRBJ2-1; 8 nucleotides agree with TRBD1. In germline, CDR1 is SQVTM, CDR2 ANQGSEA. This CDR3 spans 13 amino acids. With V trimmed by 7 bases and J by 8 bases, 10 bases remained unmatched. This CDR3 reads CSGDPGGRDEQFF. CDR3 nucleotides: TGCAGCGGCGATCCAGGGGGCAGGGATGAGCAGTTCTTC.

Only a few counts were recorded for this clonotype. The J gene is TRBJ2-3, the V gene TRBV5-1, with TRBD1 matching 7 bases. The CDR3 loop spans 16 amino acids. The trim removed 2 bases at V and 6 bases at J, leaving 12 bases unmatched. Germline V CDR1 and CDR2: SGHRS, YFSETQ. The CDR3 reads CASSFRMAGTADTQYF. In DNA form, the CDR3 reads TGCGCCAGCAGCTTTCGGATGGCCGGGACAGCGGATACGCAGTATTTT.

This clonotype occurred a few times. CDR3 DNA: TGCGCCAGCAGCGTGACTAGCGGCGCGAACACCGGGGAGCTGTTTTTT. Translation: CASSVTSGANTGELFF. The J gene is TRBJ2-2, the V gene TRBV5-1; TRBD2 agrees at 9 bases. The CDR3 runs 16 residues. Germline CDR1 and CDR2: SGHRS and YFSETQ. V lost 4 bases to trimming and J lost 0 bases; unmatched junction nucleotides: 4.

The chain links TRBV25-1 to TRBJ1-1; a weak D match, TRBD1 (6 bases). The germline V gene encodes CDR1 MGHDK and CDR2 SYGVNS. Trimming stripped 7 bases from V and 0 bases from J, with 12 bases between. CDR3 size: 14 residues. DNA of the CDR3: TGTGCCAGCAAGCGGACAGCCATGAACACTGAAGCTTTCTTT. Protein sequence: CASKRTAMNTEAFF. Combining the CDR3 with reference TRBV25-1 and TRBJ1-1 gives the whole variable domain EADIYQTPRYLVIGTGKKITLECSQTMGHDKMYWYQQDPGMELHLIHYSYGVNSTEKGDLSSESTVSRIRTEHFPLTLESARPSHTSQYLCASKRTAMNTEAFFGQGTRLTVV.

This clonotype was recorded at least ten times. The CDR3 sequence is CASSLYQETQYF. The CDR3 DNA follows: TGTGCCAGCTCACTATACCAAGAGACCCAGTACTTC. The gene calls are TRBV18 and TRBJ2-5; no definite D call. V was cut by 4 bases and J by 0 bases, with 3 bases left in between. This CDR3 has 12 residues. The V gene's germline CDR1 is KGHSH and CDR2 LQKENI.

This rearrangement joins TRBV20-1 to TRBJ2-7, with a weak D call TRBD2 (6 bases). Trimming took 6 bases from V and 3 from J, leaving 18 bases between them. Per the germline V gene, CDR1 is DFQATT and CDR2 is SNEGSKA (reference sequence). The CDR3 is made up of 14 amino acids. CDR3 sequence: CSAGRAGRLYEQYF. For the CDR3, the DNA is TGCAGTGCCGGTCGAGCGGGCCGACTCTACGAGCAGTACTTC.

This clonotype was found a few times. The V gene is TRBV6-1, the J gene TRBJ2-5; no definite D call. Germline CDR1 is MNHNS and CDR2 is SASEGT. CDR3 length: 14 residues. Trimming removed 7 bases from V and 0 bases from J, with 12 bases in between. CDR3 protein: CASKVAGNQETQYF. The DNA for the CDR3 is TGTGCCAGCAAGGTCGCAGGTAACCAAGAGACCCAGTACTTC.

The table lists this clonotype with a few counts. V and J are TRBV3-1 and TRBJ2-4, with 10 bases fitting TRBD2. The CDR3 has 19 residues. Germline assignment: CDR1 LGHDT and CDR2 YNNKEL (reference sequence). With V trimmed by 1 base and J by 1 base, 10 bases remained unmatched. This chain's CDR3 is CASSQALTGTSAAKNIQYF. CDR3 in DNA: TGTGCCAGCAGCCAAGCCCTGACCGGGACTAGCGCTGCCAAAAACATTCAGTACTTC.

V is TRBV24-1 and J is TRBJ2-1; 8 bases match TRBD2. J lost 5 bases, V lost 9 bases, and 5 bases had no gene match. The germline V gene encodes CDR1 KGHDR and CDR2 SFDVKD. The CDR3 totals 13 residues. The CDR3 bases are TGTGCCACCGCGGTAGCGGGAAACAATGAGCAGTTCTTC. This translates into CATAVAGNNEQFF.

This clonotype was counted many times. The rearrangement uses TRBV5-1 and TRBJ2-7; TRBD2 matches 7 bases. Germline CDR1 reads SGHRS; CDR2 reads YFSETQ. There are 15 residues in the CDR3. V lost 0 bases and J lost 5; bases outside the gene matches: 8. The CDR3 DNA reads as TGCGCCAGCAGCTTGGCCGGGGGGAGGATCCACGAGCAGTACTTC. As protein: CASSLAGGRIHEQYF.